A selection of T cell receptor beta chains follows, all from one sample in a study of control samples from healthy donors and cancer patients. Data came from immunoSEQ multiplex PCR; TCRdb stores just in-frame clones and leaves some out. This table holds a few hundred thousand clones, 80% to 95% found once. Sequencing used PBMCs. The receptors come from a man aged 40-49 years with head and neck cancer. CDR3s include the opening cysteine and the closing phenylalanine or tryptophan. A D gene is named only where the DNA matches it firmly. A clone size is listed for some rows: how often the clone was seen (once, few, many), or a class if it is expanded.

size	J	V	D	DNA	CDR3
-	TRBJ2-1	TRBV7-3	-	TGTGCCAGCAGCTTACGTCAGGAGTCCTACAATGAGCAGTTCTTC	CASSLRQESYNEQFF
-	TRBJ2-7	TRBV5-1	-	TGCGCCAGCACCCTCTCGCAAAACTCACGCGAGCAGTACTTC	CASTLSQNSREQYF
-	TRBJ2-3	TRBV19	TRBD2	TGTGCCAGTAGTCCCGGACTAGCGGGGGGGCAGGATACGCAGTATTTT	CASSPGLAGGQDTQYF
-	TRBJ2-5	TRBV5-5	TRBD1	TGTGCCAGCAGCTTAGGCCCAGGGGGCGAAGAGACCCAGTACTTC	CASSLGPGGEETQYF
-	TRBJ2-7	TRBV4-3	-	TGCGCCAGCAGCCAAGATACAGAGAACTACGAGCAGTACTTC	CASSQDTENYEQYF
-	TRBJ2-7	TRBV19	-	TGTGCCAGTAGTATAGGAGGGGGTTTAGCAGGGAGTTCCTACGAGCAGTACTTC	CASSIGGGLAGSSYEQYF
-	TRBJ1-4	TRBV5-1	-	TGCGCCAGCAGGTTGATGCCCCAGGGTATCGGGGAAAAACTGTTTTTT	CASRLMPQGIGEKLFF
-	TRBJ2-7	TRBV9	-	TGTGCCAGCAGCGAGGGACGGACCTACGAGCAGTACTTC	CASSEGRTYEQYF
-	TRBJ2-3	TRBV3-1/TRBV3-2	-	TGTGCCAGCAGCCAAACAGGGGGAGGGGAAAGCACAGATACGCAGTATTTT	CASSQTGGGESTDTQYF
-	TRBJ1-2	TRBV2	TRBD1	TGTGCCAGCAGAGACAGGGGGCAAGGCTACACCTTC	CASRDRGQGYTF
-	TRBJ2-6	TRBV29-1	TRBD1	TGCAGCGCCGCCGGGGGACAGGGCGGGCGGGCCAACGTCCTGACTTTC	CSAAGGQGGRANVLTF
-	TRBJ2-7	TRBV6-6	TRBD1	TGTGCCAGCAGTCCTGTGGGGGACAGCTCCTACGAGCAGTACTTC	CASSPVGDSSYEQYF
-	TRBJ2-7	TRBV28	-	TGTGCCAGCAGTTTGAGCGGGGGACAGAGCGCCTACGAGCAGTACTTC	CASSLSGGQSAYEQYF
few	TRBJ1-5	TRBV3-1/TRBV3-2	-	TGTGCCAGCAGCCAACAGGTGAGCAATCAGCCCCAGCATTTT	CASSQQVSNQPQHF
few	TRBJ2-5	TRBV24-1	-	TGTGCCACCAGTGATGACCCAACAGGGGAGGCAGAGACCCAGTACTTC	CATSDDPTGEAETQYF
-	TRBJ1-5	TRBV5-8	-	TGTGCCAGCACCCCAGGGCCCCAAATGAGTCAGCCCCAGCATTTT	CASTPGPQMSQPQHF
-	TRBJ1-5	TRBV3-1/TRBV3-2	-	TGTGCCAGCAGCCTTACGCGCTTCCCCAATCAGCCCCAGCATTTT	CASSLTRFPNQPQHF
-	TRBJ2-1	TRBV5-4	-	TGTGCCAGCAGCTTTAGGCCCCCGGGCTCCTACAATGAGCAGTTCTTC	CASSFRPPGSYNEQFF
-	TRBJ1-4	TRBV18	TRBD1	TGTGCCAGCTCATTATCCGGGACAGATGAAAAACTGTTTTTT	CASSLSGTDEKLFF
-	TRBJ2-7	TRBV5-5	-	TGTGCCAGCAGCTTGGAAAAGGGCGGGCAGTACTTC	CASSLEKGGQYF
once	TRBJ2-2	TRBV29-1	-	TGCAGCGTCTTGGAGGGACAGACCATGAACGGGGAGCTGTTTTTT	CSVLEGQTMNGELFF
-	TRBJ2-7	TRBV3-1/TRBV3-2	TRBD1	TGTGCCAGCAGCCAAGTGACAGGGGGGCGACGAAACGAGCAGTACTTC	CASSQVTGGRRNEQYF
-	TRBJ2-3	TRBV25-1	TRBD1	TGTGCCAGCAGTGAATATAAGGGACAGAATCGAGATACGCAGTATTTT	CASSEYKGQNRDTQYF
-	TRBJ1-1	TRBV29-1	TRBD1	TGCAGCGTCTCACAGGGGTGGGCTGAAGCTTTCTTT	CSVSQGWAEAFF
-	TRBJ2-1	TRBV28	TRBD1	TGTGCCAGCACCCGGGACAGGGAATACAATGAGCAGTTCTTC	CASTRDREYNEQFF
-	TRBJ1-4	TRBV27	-	TGTGCCAGCAGTTTATCGTTAGGATATACAACAACTAATGAAAAACTGTTTTTT	CASSLSLGYTTTNEKLFF
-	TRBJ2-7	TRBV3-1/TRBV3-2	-	TGTGCCAGCAGTCCTAGCGTCACCTACGAGCAGTACTTC	CASSPSVTYEQYF
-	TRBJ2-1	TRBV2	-	TGTGCCAGGATGTTCGGGGGAGCCTACAATGAGCAGTTCTTC	CARMFGGAYNEQFF
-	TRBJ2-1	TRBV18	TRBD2	TGTGCCAGTCAAACCAGGACTAGCGCATACAATGAGCAGTTCTTC	CASQTRTSAYNEQFF
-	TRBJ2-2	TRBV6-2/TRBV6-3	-	TGTGCCAGCAGTCCCCAACCGGGACGTCCGAACACCGGGGAGCTGTTTTTT	CASSPQPGRPNTGELFF
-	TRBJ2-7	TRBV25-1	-	TGTGCCAGCAGTGTAACAGGGTTAGGCGAGCAGTACTTC	CASSVTGLGEQYF
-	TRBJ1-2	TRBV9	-	TGTGCCAGCAGCGTAGGGCGTGGCTACACCTTC	CASSVGRGYTF
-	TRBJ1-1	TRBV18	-	TGTGCCAGCTCACCACAGGGAGGGTTGAACACTGAAGCTTTCTTT	CASSPQGGLNTEAFF
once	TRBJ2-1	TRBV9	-	TGTGCCAGCAGCGTAGGGTCTTACAATGAGCAGTTCTTC	CASSVGSYNEQFF
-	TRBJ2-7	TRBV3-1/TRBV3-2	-	TGTGCCAGCAGCCAAGGTCTCAATCCCAACTACGAGCAGTACTTC	CASSQGLNPNYEQYF
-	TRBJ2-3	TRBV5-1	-	TGCGCCAGCAGCTTATGGACAAGCACAGATACGCAGTATTTT	CASSLWTSTDTQYF
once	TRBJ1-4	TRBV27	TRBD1	TGTGCCAGCAGTTGGACAGGGGGTGGTGAAAAACTGTTTTTT	CASSWTGGGEKLFF
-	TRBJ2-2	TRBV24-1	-	TGTGCCACCAGTGGCAGTACAAACACCGGGGAGCTGTTTTTT	CATSGSTNTGELFF
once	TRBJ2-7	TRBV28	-	TGTGCCAGCGGAATAGTGGGCTACGAGCAGTACTTC	CASGIVGYEQYF
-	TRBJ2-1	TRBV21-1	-	TGTGCCAGCAGCGCGGAATTTCCAGAGGTTAGCGGCAGCTCCTACAATGAGCAGTTCTTC	CASSAEFPEVSGSSYNEQFF
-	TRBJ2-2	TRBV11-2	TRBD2	TGTGCCAGCAGTCACCCGGGAGGGCCGAACACCGGGGAGCTGTTTTTT	CASSHPGGPNTGELFF
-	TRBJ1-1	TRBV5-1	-	TGCGCCAGCAGCCTATACTCGGACAGATCAATGAACACTGAAGCTTTCTTT	CASSLYSDRSMNTEAFF
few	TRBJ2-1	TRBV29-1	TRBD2	TGCAGCGTATCGACTAGCGGGAGGGGTGAGCAGTTCTTC	CSVSTSGRGEQFF
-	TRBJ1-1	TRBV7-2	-	TGTGCCAGCTGCGGGAACACTGAAGCTTTCTTT	CASCGNTEAFF
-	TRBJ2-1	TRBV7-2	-	TGTGCCAGCAGCTTGAGACGGAACTCCTACAATGAGCAGTTCTTC	CASSLRRNSYNEQFF
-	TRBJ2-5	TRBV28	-	TGTGCCAGCAGTTTACCGGGAGCAGAGACCCAGTACTTC	CASSLPGAETQYF
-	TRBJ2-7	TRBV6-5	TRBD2	TGTGCCAGCAGGTCCGGGGGGAGCGGATCCTACGAGCAGTACTTC	CASRSGGSGSYEQYF
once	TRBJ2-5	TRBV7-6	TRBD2	TGTGCCAGCAGCTTTCCCTGGACTAGCAACCAAGAGACCCAGTACTTC	CASSFPWTSNQETQYF
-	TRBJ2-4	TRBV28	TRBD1	TGTGCCAGCAGTTCGGGACAGGCGGTAAACATTCAGTACTTC	CASSSGQAVNIQYF
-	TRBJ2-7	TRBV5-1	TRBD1	TGCGCCAGCAGCCGGACACAGGGGAGCTACGAGCAGTACTTC	CASSRTQGSYEQYF
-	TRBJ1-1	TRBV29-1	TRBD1	TGCAGCGTACTTCGACAGGGATTGAACACTGAAGCTTTCTTT	CSVLRQGLNTEAFF
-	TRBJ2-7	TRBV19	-	TGTGCCAGTAGTTGGGGCAGCTCCTACGAGCAGTACTTC	CASSWGSSYEQYF
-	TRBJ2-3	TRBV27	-	TGTGCCAGCAGTCTGGGGGTTAGAACCGGGGTGGATACGCAGTATTTT	CASSLGVRTGVDTQYF
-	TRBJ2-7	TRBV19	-	TGTGCCAGTAGTATCCTGGTCGGCAGCCCCTACGAGCAGTACTTC	CASSILVGSPYEQYF
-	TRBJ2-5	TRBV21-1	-	TGTGCCAGCAGCAGAAGAGGGGGAGAGGAGACCCAGTACTTC	CASSRRGGEETQYF